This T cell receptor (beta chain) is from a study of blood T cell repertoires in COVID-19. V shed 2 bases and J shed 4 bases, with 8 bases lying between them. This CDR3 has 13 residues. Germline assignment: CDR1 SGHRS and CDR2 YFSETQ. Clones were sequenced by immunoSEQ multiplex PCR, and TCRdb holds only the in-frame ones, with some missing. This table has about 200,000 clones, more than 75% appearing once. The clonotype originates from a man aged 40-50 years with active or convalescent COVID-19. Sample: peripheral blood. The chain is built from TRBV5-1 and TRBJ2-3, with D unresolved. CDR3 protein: CASSLSVSDTQYF. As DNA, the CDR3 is TGCGCCAGCAGCTTATCTGTGTCAGATACGCAGTATTTT. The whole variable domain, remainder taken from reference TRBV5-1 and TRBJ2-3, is KAGVTQTPRYLIKTRGQQVTLSCSPISGHRSVSWYQQTPGQGLQFLFEYFSETQRNKGNFPGRFSGRQFSNSRSEMNVSTLELGDSALYLCASSLSVSDTQYFGPGTRLTVL.